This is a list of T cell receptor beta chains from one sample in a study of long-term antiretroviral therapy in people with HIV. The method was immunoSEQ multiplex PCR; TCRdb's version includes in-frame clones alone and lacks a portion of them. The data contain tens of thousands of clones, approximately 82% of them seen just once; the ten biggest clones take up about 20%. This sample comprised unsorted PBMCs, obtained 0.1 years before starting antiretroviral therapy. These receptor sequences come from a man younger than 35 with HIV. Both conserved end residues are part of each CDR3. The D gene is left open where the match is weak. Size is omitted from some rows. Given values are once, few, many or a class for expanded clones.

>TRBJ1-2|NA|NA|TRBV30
TGTGCCTGGAGTGTAGAGGCTAACTATGGCTACACCTTC
CAWSVEANYGYTF
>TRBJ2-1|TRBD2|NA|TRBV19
TGTGCCAGTAGTACCCGGAGCGGGGGGGCAATTAATGAGCAGTTCTTC
CASSTRSGGAINEQFF
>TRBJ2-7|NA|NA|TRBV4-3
TGCGCCAGCAGCCAATTGGGGGGCGGAAGCTACGAGCAGTACTTC
CASSQLGGGSYEQYF
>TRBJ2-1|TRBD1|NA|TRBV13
TGTGCCAGCAGCTTAGCCACAGGGGCCAATTACAATGAGCAGTTCTTC
CASSLATGANYNEQFF
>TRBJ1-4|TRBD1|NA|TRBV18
TGTGCCAGCTCACCCAGGGACAGGGCGAATGAAAAACTGTTTTTT
CASSPRDRANEKLFF
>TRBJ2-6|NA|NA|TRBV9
TGTGCCAGCAGCCCAGGACAGTCCTCTGGGGCCAACGTCCTGACTTTC
CASSPGQSSGANVLTF
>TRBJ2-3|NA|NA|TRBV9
TGTGCCAGCAGCGTAGCGGGGGGCTGGACAGATACGCAGTATTTT
CASSVAGGWTDTQYF
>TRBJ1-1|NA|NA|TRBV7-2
TGTGCCAGCAGCTCAGTGAACACTGAAGCTTTCTTT
CASSSVNTEAFF
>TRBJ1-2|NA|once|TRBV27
TGTGCCAGCAGTTTACCGAGTACGGACTATGGCTACACCTTC
CASSLPSTDYGYTF
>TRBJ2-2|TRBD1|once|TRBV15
TGTGCCACCAGCAGAGATACAGGGGCCGGGGAGCTGTTTTTT
CATSRDTGAGELFF
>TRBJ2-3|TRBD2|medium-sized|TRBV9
TGTGCCAGCAGCACTAGCGGGAGGGGTACCGATACGCAGTATTTT
CASSTSGRGTDTQYF
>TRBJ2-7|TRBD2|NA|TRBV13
TGTGCCAGCAGCGTCAGCGGGGGAGGGTCTCACGAGCAGTACTTC
CASSVSGGGSHEQYF
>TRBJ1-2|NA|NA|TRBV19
TGTGCCAGTAGTGCATCACAGGGAGGCGACTATGGCTACACCTTC
CASSASQGGDYGYTF
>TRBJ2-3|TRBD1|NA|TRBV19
TGTGCCAGTAGTTTTGACAGGGGGCGAGGGACAGATACGCAGTATTTT
CASSFDRGRGTDTQYF
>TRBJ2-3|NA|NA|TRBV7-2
TGTGCCAGCAGCTCTCCGTTCCAAGCGCTCACAGATACGCAGTATTTT
CASSSPFQALTDTQYF
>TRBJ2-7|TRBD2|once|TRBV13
TGTGCCAGCAGCTCCGGACTAGCCCTCGTCGAGCAGTACTTC
CASSSGLALVEQYF
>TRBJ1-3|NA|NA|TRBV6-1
TGTGCCAGCACAGAGGGGCAGGGAGTTGGAAACACCATATATTTT
CASTEGQGVGNTIYF